This T cell receptor beta chain was recorded in a study of beta chain features in type 1 diabetes. Study in general: All samples yielded over 95,000,000 examined sorted cells.

This clone was seen a handful of times. This CDR3 is built from 13 residues. V lost 6 bases to trimming and J lost 10 bases, with 16 bases between them. Germline V lookup: CDR1 MNHNY, CDR2 SVGAGI (reference sequence). Investigators reverse transcribed all isolated RNA, so they sequenced expressed TCRB transcripts. The method was immunoSEQ multiplex PCR; TCRdb's version includes in-frame clones alone and lacks a portion of them. Counted here are under 250,000 clones, around a quarter occurring once; the ten biggest clones make up roughly 4%. Donors underwent one heparinised blood draw, 100 to 150 mL on average.

The TCR sequence derives from a man between 25 and 39 years old in good health. The J gene is TRBJ2-1, the V gene TRBV6-6; weak D call: TRBD2 (5 bases). The material sequenced was central memory CD4+ T cells from blood. CDR3 residues: CASSLGASREQFF. The DNA of the CDR3 is TGTGCCAGCAGCCTAGGAGCTAGCAGAGAGCAGTTCTTC.